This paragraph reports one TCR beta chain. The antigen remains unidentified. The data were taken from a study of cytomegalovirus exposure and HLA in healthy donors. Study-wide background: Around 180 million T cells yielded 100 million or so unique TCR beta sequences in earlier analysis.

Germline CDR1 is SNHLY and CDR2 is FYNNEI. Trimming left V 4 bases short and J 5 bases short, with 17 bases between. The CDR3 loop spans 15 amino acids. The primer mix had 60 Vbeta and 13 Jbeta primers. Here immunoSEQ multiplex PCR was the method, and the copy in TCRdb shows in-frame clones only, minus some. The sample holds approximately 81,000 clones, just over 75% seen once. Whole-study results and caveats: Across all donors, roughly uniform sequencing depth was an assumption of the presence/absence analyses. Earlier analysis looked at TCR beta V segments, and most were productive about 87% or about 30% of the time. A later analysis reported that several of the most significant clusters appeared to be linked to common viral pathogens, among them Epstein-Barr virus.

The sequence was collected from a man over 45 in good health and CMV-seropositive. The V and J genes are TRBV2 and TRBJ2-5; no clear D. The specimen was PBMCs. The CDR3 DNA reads TGTGCCAGCAGTGCAAGTAGGAGCCCGCCGGAGACCCAGTACTTC. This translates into CASSASRSPPETQYF.